The 6 T cell receptor beta chains given below trace back to one sample, sequenced in a study of control samples from healthy donors and cancer patients. Clones were sequenced by immunoSEQ multiplex PCR, and TCRdb holds only the in-frame ones, with some missing. The sample holds more than 140,000 clones; 91% are singletons and the top ten take 5.5% to 9%. The sample comprised blood. These receptors were taken from a man aged 18 to 30 in good health.

This sequence joins TRBV6-2 or TRBV6-3 and TRBJ2-5, with D tentatively TRBD2 (6 bases). The CDR3 has 15 amino acids. Trimming took off 3 bases at V and 5 bases at J, with 16 bases between the two ends. From germline, CDR1 is MNHEY and CDR2 SVGEGT. The CDR3 coding sequence is TGTGCCAGCAGTTATTGGCCTAGCGATGCGGAGACCCAGTACTTC. Translating gives CASSYWPSDAETQYF.

The V and J genes are TRBV5-1 and TRBJ1-1; D might be TRBD1 (6 bases). CDR1 and CDR2 from the germline V gene are SGHRS and YFSETQ. The CDR3 contains 13 residues. V was cut by 0 bases and J by 7 bases, with 10 bases left in between. This CDR3 reads CASSLGVGGEAFF. The CDR3 coding sequence is TGCGCCAGCAGCTTGGGTGTAGGGGGTGAAGCTTTCTTT.

The J gene is TRBJ2-7, the V gene TRBV2; 9 bases are a match to TRBD1. The V and J ends lost 8 bases and 4 bases, in that order; junction bases with no gene match: 6. CDR1 and CDR2 from the germline V gene are SNHLY and FYNNEI. The length of the CDR3 is 13 residues. CDR3 nucleotides: TGTGCCAGCCGCTCCGGGACAGGGTACGAGCAGTACTTC. It encodes CASRSGTGYEQYF.

In regard to this clone: The junction shows a germline mismatch at one end, possibly a read error. The chain has TRBV28 and TRBJ2-4; D perhaps matches TRBD2 (6 bases). CDR1 is MDHEN and CDR2 is SYDVKM in the germline V gene. This CDR3 spans 19 amino acids. In DNA form, the CDR3 reads TGTGCCAGCAGCTTATGGGACGGGGGTGTGCGACTAGCCAAAAACATTCAGTACTTC. It yields the protein CASSLWDGGVRLAKNIQYF.

This sequence joins TRBV7-9 and TRBJ2-7, with D uncertain. Germline CDR1 SEHNR, CDR2 FQNEAQ (reference sequence). The CDR3 sequence is 16 residues long. Trimming left V 3 bases short and J 3 bases short, with 18 bases between. CDR3 protein: CASSLTGSAPGYEQYF. The CDR3 DNA follows: TGTGCCAGCAGCTTGACGGGTTCGGCGCCTGGCTACGAGCAGTACTTC.

The V gene is TRBV2, the J gene TRBJ2-3; weak D call: TRBD1 (6 bases). This CDR3 contains 16 residues. The V gene's germline CDR1 is SNHLY and CDR2 FYNNEI. The germline V and J ends were trimmed by 2 bases and 0 bases, with 12 bases remaining between them. CDR3 nucleotides: TGTGCCAGCAGTGAATGGACAGCCACTAGCACAGATACGCAGTATTTT. It translates to CASSEWTATSTDTQYF.